What follows are 23 T cell receptor beta chains derived from one specimen sequenced in a study of a mutant IDH1 vaccine in newly diagnosed glioma. Libraries were prepared by immunoSEQ multiplex PCR; TCRdb keeps only in-frame clonotypes and omits some of them. In the table there are about 36,000 clones, 75% to 90% of which are singletons. As for time point: week 11, during vaccination. Vaccinated patients received 300 ug of mutant IDH1 20-mer peptide per dose, with topical imiquimod. These receptors lack a known antigen. Sample: peripheral blood mononuclear cells (PBMCs), taken from a glioma patient whose treatment included an IDH1 peptide vaccine. Source of these receptors: a young woman with glioma. Some clones in this sample may be carry-over from other donors' samples.

The chain recombines TRBV29-1 with TRBJ1-1, with a possible D match to TRBD1 (6 bases). The CDR3 sequence is 16 residues long. CDR1 and CDR2 (germline): SQVTM, ANQGSEA. Trimming cost V 4 bases and J 2 bases, with 20 bases left between them. CDR3 sequence (DNA): TGCAGCGTTGCTCAAACCAGGGGAGGAAGAAACACTGAAGCTTTCTTT. Protein sequence: CSVAQTRGGRNTEAFF.

This chain joins TRBV2 and TRBJ2-7, with D possibly being TRBD2 (6 bases). Germline CDR1 and CDR2: SNHLY and FYNNEI. CDR3 length: 11 residues. V lost 7 bases to trimming and J lost 6 bases, with 10 bases between them. This CDR3 reads CASTRGGEQYF. In DNA form, the CDR3 reads TGTGCCAGCACAAGGGGAGGCGAGCAGTACTTC.

The chain uses TRBV25-1 and TRBJ1-2, with a weak D call TRBD1 (6 bases). The CDR3 consists of 14 residues. Germline V CDR1 and CDR2: MGHDK, SYGVNS. V was pared by 6 bases and J by 4 bases, with 15 bases between. Here the CDR3 DNA reads TGTGCCAGCAGCCAACAGGGTTCTTTCTATGGCTACACCTTC. This translates into CASSQQGSFYGYTF.

This clone was seen a single time. V and J are TRBV4-1 and TRBJ2-7, with TRBD2 as a possible D gene (5 bases). The CDR3 length is 15 residues. V was trimmed by 1 base and J by 3 bases, leaving 13 bases between them. Per the germline V gene, CDR1 is MGHRA and CDR2 is YSYEKL. The CDR3 is CASSQVPGGGYEQYF. CDR3 coding DNA: TGCGCCAGCAGCCAAGTTCCCGGCGGAGGCTACGAGCAGTACTTC.

This clone was picked up a small number of times. The gene calls are TRBV19 and TRBJ1-1; D is possibly TRBD1 (5 bases). Germline V gene data show CDR1 as LNHDA and CDR2 as SQIVND (reference sequence). V shed 9 bases and J shed 4 bases, with 9 bases lying between them. There are 11 residues in the CDR3. CDR3 coding DNA: TGTGCCAGCGCGGGGGGCACTGAAGCTTTCTTT. This sequence encodes CASAGGTEAFF. The entire variable domain, with the rest obtained from reference TRBV19 and TRBJ1-1, is as follows: DGGITQSPKYLFRKEGQNVTLSCEQNLNHDAMYWYRQDPGQGLRLIYYSQIVNDFQKGDIAEGYSVSREKKESFPLTVTSAQKNPTAFYLCASAGGTEAFFGQGTRLTVV.

The sample holds a few counts of this clone. The genes are TRBV5-1 and TRBJ1-1; 9 nucleotides match TRBD1. V lost 3 bases to trimming and J lost 7 bases; unmatched junction nucleotides: 7. In germline, CDR1 is SGHRS, CDR2 YFSETQ. The CDR3 consists of 14 residues. The chain's CDR3 is CASSWGDRGIEAFF. CDR3 nucleotides: TGCGCCAGCAGCTGGGGAGACAGGGGGATTGAAGCTTTCTTT. The full variable domain, rest sourced from reference TRBV5-1 and TRBJ1-1, is KAGVTQTPRYLIKTRGQQVTLSCSPISGHRSVSWYQQTPGQGLQFLFEYFSETQRNKGNFPGRFSGRQFSNSRSEMNVSTLELGDSALYLCASSWGDRGIEAFFGQGTRLTVV.

V and J are TRBV30 and TRBJ1-2; TRBD1 agrees at 7 bases. The CDR3 covers 15 residues. Trimming cost V 1 base and J 5 bases; bases outside gene matches: 10. Germline V CDR1 and CDR2: GTSNPN, SVGIG (reference sequence). CDR3 bases: TGTGCCTGGAGTGCCCAGGGGGGGTTTGGATATGGCTACACCTTC. This sequence encodes CAWSAQGGFGYGYTF.

The V and J genes are TRBV4-1 and TRBJ2-3, with a tentative D call TRBD2 (6 bases). This CDR3 has 15 residues. Trimming stripped 1 base from V and 8 bases from J, with 16 bases between. Germline V lookup: CDR1 MGHRA, CDR2 YSYEKL. This CDR3 reads CASSQGGFKEGTQYF. The CDR3 DNA reads TGCGCCAGCAGCCAAGGAGGGTTCAAGGAGGGTACGCAGTATTTT.

The chain joins TRBV29-1 to TRBJ1-1, with a tentative D call TRBD1 (5 bases). This CDR3 region has 13 residues. V was cut by 6 bases and J by 3 bases, with 14 bases left in between. Per germline, CDR1 SQVTM and CDR2 ANQGSEA. The DNA of the CDR3 is TGCAGCGTAGCAGGGTATCGGGACACTGAAGCTTTCTTT. As protein: CSVAGYRDTEAFF. Looking up the rest from reference TRBV29-1 and TRBJ1-1 gives the full variable domain: SAVISQKPSRDICQRGTSLTIQCQVDSQVTMMFWYRQQPGQSLTLIATANQGSEATYESGFVIDKFPISRPNLTFSTLTVSNMSPEDSSIYLCSVAGYRDTEAFFGQGTRLTVV.

V usage is TRBV11-3 and J usage is TRBJ1-1; D remains ambiguous. In germline, CDR1 is SGHNT, CDR2 YENEEA. The CDR3 consists of 13 residues. The V end was cut by 5 bases, the J end by 5 bases, with 12 bases between. The CDR3 reads CASSLGPGTEAFF. For the CDR3, the DNA is TGTGCCAGCAGCCTTGGACCGGGGACTGAAGCTTTCTTT.

The chain recombines TRBV6-6 with TRBJ1-2; D is uncertain. The V gene lost 2 bases and the J gene lost 6 bases, with 7 bases spanning the gap. The CDR3 is made up of 12 amino acids. The germline V gene encodes CDR1 MNHNY and CDR2 SVGAGI (reference sequence). In nucleotides, the CDR3 is TGTGCCAGCAGTTACGATGGGGATGGCTACACCTTC. It is translated as CASSYDGDGYTF.

This chain uses TRBV19 with TRBJ2-7, with 9 bases that match TRBD2. Germline CDR1 reads LNHDA; CDR2 reads SQIVND (reference sequence). The CDR3 contains 13 residues. The junction had 4 bases not matched to a gene; V was cut back by 8 bases and J by 2 bases. The CDR3 region has the DNA TGTGCCAGTGGGTCTAGCGGGACCTACGAGCAGTACTTC. It specifies CASGSSGTYEQYF. Full variable domain (rest looked up from reference TRBV19 and TRBJ2-7): DGGITQSPKYLFRKEGQNVTLSCEQNLNHDAMYWYRQDPGQGLRLIYYSQIVNDFQKGDIAEGYSVSREKKESFPLTVTSAQKNPTAFYLCASGSSGTYEQYFGPGTRLTVT.

The table lists this clone with a few counts. The chain employs TRBV6-5 and TRBJ1-1; D gene uncertain. The length of the CDR3 is 13 residues. Per the germline V gene, CDR1 is MNHEY and CDR2 is SVGAGI. V gave up 4 bases and J gave up 1 base, with 7 bases separating them. CDR3 sequence: CASSLSTNTEAFF. The CDR3 DNA reads as TGTGCCAGCAGTTTATCGACGAACACTGAAGCTTTCTTT.

The V call is TRBV13, the J call TRBJ2-1; D remains ambiguous. Germline V CDR1 and CDR2: PRHDT, FYEKMQ (reference sequence). Trimming pared 1 base from V and 9 bases from J, leaving 4 bases between. The CDR3 has 11 residues. The CDR3 bases are TGTGCCAGCAGCTTAGTAGGTGAGCAGTTCTTC. It yields the protein CASSLVGEQFF.

This sequence joins TRBV2 and TRBJ2-1, with TRBD2 matching 8 bases. This CDR3 comprises 14 residues. Germline lookup yields CDR1 SNHLY and CDR2 FYNNEI. J was trimmed by 9 bases and V by 8 bases; bases with no gene match: 12. The DNA for the CDR3 is TGTGCCAGCTCGCCGGGGGGGCGGATAAGTGAGCAGTTCTTC. Translation: CASSPGGRISEQFF.

CDR3 sequence: CASSSGLSEQYF. The CDR3 nucleotides read TGTGCCAGCAGTTCGGGACTATCTGAGCAGTACTTC. The chain joins TRBV27 to TRBJ2-7; 7 bases map to TRBD2. V was clipped by 4 bases and J by 7 bases; unmatched bases: 4. CDR3 size: 12 residues. Per the germline V gene, CDR1 is MNHEY and CDR2 is SMNVEV (reference sequence).

The gene calls are TRBV30 and TRBJ2-1; D not resolved. CDR1 and CDR2 (germline): GTSNPN, SVGIG (reference sequence). Trimming cost V 0 bases and J 4 bases, with 13 bases left between them. The CDR3 contains 15 residues. CDR3 residues: CAWSVGIGVYNEQFF. In DNA form, the CDR3 reads TGTGCCTGGAGTGTTGGAATTGGGGTTTACAATGAGCAGTTCTTC.

The gene calls are TRBV7-2 and TRBJ1-1; TRBD1 agrees at 7 bases. V lost 5 bases, J lost 4 bases, and 13 bases stayed unmatched. The CDR3 totals 16 residues. CDR1 and CDR2 from the germline V gene are SGHTA and FQGNSA. CDR3 in amino acids: CASSPTKRQGGTEAFF. The CDR3 coding sequence is TGTGCCAGCAGCCCGACCAAGAGACAGGGAGGCACTGAAGCTTTCTTT.

The chain joins TRBV5-6 to TRBJ2-3; TRBD2 matches at 10 bases. Germline V gene data show CDR1 as SGHDT and CDR2 as YYEEEE. The CDR3 totals 17 residues. J was trimmed by 2 bases and V by 0 bases; bases with no gene match: 6. In DNA form, the CDR3 reads TGTGCCAGCAGCTTGGCGGCTAGCGGGAGCCCCACAGATACGCAGTATTTT. Its protein product is CASSLAASGSPTDTQYF.

This chain connects TRBV7-9 to TRBJ1-2, with 7 bases matching TRBD1. The CDR3 spans 14 residues. The ends lost 4 bases at V and 6 bases at J; junction bases unmatched: 8. Germline CDR1 SEHNR, CDR2 FQNEAQ (reference sequence). CDR3 region: CASSSPDRVDGYTF. The CDR3 DNA reads as TGTGCCAGCAGCTCGCCAGACAGGGTTGATGGCTACACCTTC. Looking up the rest from reference TRBV7-9 and TRBJ1-2 gives the full variable domain: DTGVSQNPRHKITKRGQNVTFRCDPISEHNRLYWYRQTLGQGPEFLTYFQNEAQLEKSRLLSDRFSAERPKGSFSTLEIQRTEQGDSAMYLCASSSPDRVDGYTFGSGTRLTVV.

This sequence joins TRBV19 and TRBJ1-4, with D hard to call. Per the germline V gene, CDR1 is LNHDA and CDR2 is SQIVND (reference sequence). Trimming left V 3 bases short and J 8 bases short, with 16 bases between. There are 15 residues in the CDR3. The CDR3 is CASSIEADHREKLFF. In nucleotides, the CDR3 is TGTGCCAGTAGTATCGAAGCAGATCACAGAGAAAAACTGTTTTTT.

The chain recombines TRBV23-1 with TRBJ1-4; tentative D call: TRBD1 (5 bases). TRBV23-1 is flagged as an ORF with uncertain function. This CDR3 is built from 17 residues. Trimming removed 0 bases at V and 8 bases at J, with 19 bases between. CDR3 residues: CASSQSTGPRTWEKLFF. CDR3 DNA sequence: TGCGCCAGCAGTCAATCGACGGGACCCAGAACGTGGGAAAAACTGTTTTTT.

The rearrangement uses TRBV19 and TRBJ1-5, with D uncertain. Trimming cost V 6 bases and J 0 bases, with 9 bases left between them. This CDR3 region has 14 residues. Germline loops: CDR1 LNHDA, CDR2 SQIVND (reference sequence). CDR3 protein: CASRTTISNQPQHF. The CDR3 coding sequence is TGTGCCAGTAGAACTACAATTAGCAATCAGCCCCAGCATTTT.